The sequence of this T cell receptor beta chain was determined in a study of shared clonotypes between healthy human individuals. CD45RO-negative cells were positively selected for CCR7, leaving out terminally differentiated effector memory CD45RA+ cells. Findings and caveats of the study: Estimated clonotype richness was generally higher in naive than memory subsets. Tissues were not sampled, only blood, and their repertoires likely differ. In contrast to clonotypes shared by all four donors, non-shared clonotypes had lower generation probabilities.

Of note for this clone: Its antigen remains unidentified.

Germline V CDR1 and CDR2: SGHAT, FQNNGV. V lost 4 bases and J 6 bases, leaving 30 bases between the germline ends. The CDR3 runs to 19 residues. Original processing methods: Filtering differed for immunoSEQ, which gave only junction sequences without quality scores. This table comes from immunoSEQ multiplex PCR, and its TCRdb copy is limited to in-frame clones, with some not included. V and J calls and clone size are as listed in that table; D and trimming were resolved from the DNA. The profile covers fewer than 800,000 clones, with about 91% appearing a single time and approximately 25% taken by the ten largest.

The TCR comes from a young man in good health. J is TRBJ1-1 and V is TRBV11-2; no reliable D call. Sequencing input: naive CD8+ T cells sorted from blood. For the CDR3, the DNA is TGTGCCAGCAGCTCGATCAGAACTAACAGCAAGGGAAGATCTCCTGAAGCTTTCTTT. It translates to CASSSIRTNSKGRSPEAFF.